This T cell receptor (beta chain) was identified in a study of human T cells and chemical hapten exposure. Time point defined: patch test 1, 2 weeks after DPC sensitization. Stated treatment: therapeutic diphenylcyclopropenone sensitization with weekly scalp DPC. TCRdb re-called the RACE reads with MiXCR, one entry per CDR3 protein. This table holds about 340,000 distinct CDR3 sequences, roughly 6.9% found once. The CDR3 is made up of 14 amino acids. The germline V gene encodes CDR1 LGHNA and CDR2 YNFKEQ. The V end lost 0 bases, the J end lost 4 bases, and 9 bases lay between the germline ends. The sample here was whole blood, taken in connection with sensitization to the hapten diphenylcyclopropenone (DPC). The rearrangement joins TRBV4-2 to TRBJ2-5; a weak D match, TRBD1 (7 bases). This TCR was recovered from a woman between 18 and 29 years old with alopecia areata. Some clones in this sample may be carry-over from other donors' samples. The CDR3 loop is CASSQEQGGETQYF. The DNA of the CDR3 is TGTGCCAGCAGCCAAGAGCAGGGGGGAGAGACCCAGTACTTC.